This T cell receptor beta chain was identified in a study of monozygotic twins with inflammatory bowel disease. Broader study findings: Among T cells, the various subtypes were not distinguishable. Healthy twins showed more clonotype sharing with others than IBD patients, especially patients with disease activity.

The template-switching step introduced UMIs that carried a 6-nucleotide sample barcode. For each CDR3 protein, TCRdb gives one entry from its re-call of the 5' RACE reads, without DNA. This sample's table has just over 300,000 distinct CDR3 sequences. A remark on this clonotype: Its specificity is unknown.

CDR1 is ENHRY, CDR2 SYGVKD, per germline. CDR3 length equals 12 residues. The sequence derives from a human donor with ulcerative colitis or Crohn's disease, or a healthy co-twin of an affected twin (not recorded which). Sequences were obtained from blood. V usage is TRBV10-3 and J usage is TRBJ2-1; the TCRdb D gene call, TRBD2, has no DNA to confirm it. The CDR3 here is CAISTSSNEQFF.